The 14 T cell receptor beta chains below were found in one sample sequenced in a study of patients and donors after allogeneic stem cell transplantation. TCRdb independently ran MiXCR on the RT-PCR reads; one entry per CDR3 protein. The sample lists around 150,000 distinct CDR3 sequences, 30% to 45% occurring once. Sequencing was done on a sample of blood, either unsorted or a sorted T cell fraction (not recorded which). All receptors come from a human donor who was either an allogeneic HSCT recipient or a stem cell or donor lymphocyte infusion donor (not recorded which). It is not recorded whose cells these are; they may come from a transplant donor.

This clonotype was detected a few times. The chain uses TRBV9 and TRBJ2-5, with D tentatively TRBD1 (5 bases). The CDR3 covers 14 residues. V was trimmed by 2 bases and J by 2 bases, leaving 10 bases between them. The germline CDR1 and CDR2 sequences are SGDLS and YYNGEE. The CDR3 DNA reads TGTGCCAGCAGCGTGCAGGGTAGACAAGAGACCCAGTACTTC. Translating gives CASSVQGRQETQYF.

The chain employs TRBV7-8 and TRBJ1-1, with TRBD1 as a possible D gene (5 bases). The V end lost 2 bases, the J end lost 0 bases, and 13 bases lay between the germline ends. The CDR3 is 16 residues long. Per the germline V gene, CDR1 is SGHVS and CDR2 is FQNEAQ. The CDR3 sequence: CASSLQGVGMNTEAFF. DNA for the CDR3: TGTGCCAGCAGCTTACAGGGCGTGGGGATGAACACTGAAGCTTTCTTT.

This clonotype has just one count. The CDR3 spells CASSLWTSKSEPSTRYTF. In DNA form, the CDR3 reads TGTGCCAGCAGTTTATGGACAAGCAAATCTGAACCCTCAACTAGGTACACCTTC. This chain links TRBV28 with TRBJ1-2, with no clear D. The CDR3 loop spans 18 amino acids. The ends were cut back, 0 bases at V and 11 bases at J, with 28 bases in the middle. Germline V gene sequence: CDR1 MDHEN, CDR2 SYDVKM.

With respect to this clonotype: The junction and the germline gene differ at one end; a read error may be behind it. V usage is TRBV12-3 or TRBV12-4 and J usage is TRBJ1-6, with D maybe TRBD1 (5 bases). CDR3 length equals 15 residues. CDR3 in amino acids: CASSLRDSDNSPLHF. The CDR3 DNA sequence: TGTGCCAGCAGTTTACGGGACTCCGATAATTCACCCCTCCACTTT.

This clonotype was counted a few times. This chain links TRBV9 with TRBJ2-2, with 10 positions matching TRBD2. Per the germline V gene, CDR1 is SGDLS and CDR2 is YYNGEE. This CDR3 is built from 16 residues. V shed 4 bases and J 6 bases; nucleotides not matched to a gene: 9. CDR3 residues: CASSSSGGAFPGELFF. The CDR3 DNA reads TGTGCCAGCAGCTCGAGCGGGGGGGCTTTCCCCGGGGAGCTGTTTTTT.

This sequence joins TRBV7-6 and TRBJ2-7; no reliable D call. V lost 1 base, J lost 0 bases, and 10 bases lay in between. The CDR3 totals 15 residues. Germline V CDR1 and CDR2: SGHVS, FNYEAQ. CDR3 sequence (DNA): TGTGCCAGCAGCTTAGAGTCGGCAACCTCCTACGAGCAGTACTTC. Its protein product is CASSLESATSYEQYF. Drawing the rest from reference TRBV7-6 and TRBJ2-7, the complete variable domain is GAGVSQSPRYKVTKRGQDVALRCDPISGHVSLYWYRQALGQGPEFLTYFNYEAQQDKSGLPNDRFSAERPEGSISTLTIQRTEQRDSAMYRCASSLESATSYEQYFGPGTRLTVT.

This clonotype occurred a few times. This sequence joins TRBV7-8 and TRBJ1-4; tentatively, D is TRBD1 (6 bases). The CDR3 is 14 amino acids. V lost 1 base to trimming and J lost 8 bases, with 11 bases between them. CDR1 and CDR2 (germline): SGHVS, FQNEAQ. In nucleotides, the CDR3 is TGTGCCAGCAGCTTAGAGGCAGGGGACGAAAAACTGTTTTTT. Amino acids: CASSLEAGDEKLFF.

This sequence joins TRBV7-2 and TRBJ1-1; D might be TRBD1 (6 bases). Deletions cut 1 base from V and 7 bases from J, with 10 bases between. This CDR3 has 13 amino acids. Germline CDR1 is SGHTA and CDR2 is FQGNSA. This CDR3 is CASSLGTELEAFF. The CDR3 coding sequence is TGTGCCAGCAGCTTAGGGACAGAGCTTGAAGCTTTCTTT.

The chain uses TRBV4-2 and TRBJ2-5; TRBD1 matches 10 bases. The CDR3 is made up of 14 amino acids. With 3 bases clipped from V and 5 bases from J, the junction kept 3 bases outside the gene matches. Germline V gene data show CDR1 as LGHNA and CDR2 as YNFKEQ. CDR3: CASSQDRGGETQYF. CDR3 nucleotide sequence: TGTGCCAGCAGCCAGGACAGGGGGGGTGAGACCCAGTACTTC.

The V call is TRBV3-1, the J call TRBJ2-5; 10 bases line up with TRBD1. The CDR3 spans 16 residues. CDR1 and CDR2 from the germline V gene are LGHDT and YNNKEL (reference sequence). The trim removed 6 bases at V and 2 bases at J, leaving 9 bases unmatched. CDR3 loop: CASRAWTGGFQETQYF. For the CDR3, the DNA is TGTGCCAGCAGGGCGTGGACAGGGGGTTTTCAAGAGACCCAGTACTTC.

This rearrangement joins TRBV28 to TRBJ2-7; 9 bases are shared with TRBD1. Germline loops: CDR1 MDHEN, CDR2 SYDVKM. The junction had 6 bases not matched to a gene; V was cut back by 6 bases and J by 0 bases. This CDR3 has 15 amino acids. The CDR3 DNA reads TGTGCCAGCAGATCCGGGACAGGGAGCTCCTACGAGCAGTACTTC. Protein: CASRSGTGSSYEQYF.

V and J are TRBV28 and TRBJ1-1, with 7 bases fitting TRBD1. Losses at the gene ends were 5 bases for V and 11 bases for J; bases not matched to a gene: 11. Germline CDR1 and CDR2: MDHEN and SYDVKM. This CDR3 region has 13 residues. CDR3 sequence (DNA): TGTGCCAGCAGTCCCGGGACAGCAGACCACGCTTTCTTT. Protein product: CASSPGTADHAFF.

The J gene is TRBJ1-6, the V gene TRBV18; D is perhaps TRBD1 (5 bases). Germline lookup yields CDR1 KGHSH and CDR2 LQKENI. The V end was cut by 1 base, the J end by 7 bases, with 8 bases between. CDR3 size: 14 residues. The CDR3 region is CASSPQGRNSPLHF. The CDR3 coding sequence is TGTGCCAGCTCACCACAGGGGAGGAATTCACCCCTCCACTTT.

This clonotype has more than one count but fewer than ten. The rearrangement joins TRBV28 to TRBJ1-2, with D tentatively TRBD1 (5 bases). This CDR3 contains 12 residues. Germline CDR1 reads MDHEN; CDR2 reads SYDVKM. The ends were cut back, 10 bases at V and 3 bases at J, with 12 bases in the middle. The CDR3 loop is CATPGGDYGYTF. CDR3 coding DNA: TGTGCCACCCCCGGGGGTGACTATGGCTACACCTTC.